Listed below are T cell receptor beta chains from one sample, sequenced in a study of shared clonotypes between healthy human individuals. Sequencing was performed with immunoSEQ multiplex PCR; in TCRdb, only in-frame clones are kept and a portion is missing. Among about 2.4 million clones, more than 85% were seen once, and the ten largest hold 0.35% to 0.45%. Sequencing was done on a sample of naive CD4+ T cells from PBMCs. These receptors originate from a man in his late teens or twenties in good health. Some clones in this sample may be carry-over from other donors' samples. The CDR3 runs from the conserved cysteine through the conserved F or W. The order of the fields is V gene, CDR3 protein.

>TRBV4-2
CASSQGDLAGVVGTDTQYF
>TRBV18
CASSPPSGSRTDTQYF
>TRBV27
CASSSRTPRAYNEQFF
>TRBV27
CASSPRDGTGELFF
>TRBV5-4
CASSTRTRPYEQYF
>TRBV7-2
CASSFDRATSYEQYF
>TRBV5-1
CASSLDSGNRYEQYF
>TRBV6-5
CASRPGTGQGYGYTF
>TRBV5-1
CASSPGGRAWEQYF
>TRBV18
CASSPRARGGGYTF
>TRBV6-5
CASSRKGGREQYF
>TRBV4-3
CASSQDRGGRAYNEQFF
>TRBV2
CASRYRGGQGTDTQYF
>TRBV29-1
CSVEASTKRTGVYQETQYF
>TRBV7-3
CASSLTPAGNEQFF
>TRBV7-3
CASRSGTNTGELFF
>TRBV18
CASSPGGNQPQHF
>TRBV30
CAWSGSANYGYTF
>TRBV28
CASRTGGYGYTF
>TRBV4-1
CASSHVAGVYRGYTF
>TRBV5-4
CASSPSYGGSKTKNIQYF
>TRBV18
CASSPVVSNTEAFF
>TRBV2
CASNLWGIQNTGELFF
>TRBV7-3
CASSSMVGGELFF
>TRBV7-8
CASSLRTNTEAFF
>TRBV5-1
CASSWTQPYGYTF
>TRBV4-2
CASSQVDSRAYEQYF
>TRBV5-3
CARSLRGRDTEAFF
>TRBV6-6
CASSYEAATNEKLFF
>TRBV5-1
CASSLGVAGGYEQYF
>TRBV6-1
CASRITGVISEQYF
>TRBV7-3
CASSPSPGRATDTQYF